These 20 T cell receptor beta chains came from one sample sequenced in a study of CD4+ T cells in melanoma. The protocol was immunoSEQ multiplex PCR, while the TCRdb copy is restricted to in-frame clones and leaves out a portion. The repertoire holds tens of thousands of clones, with about 70% as singletons. The specimen sequenced was tumor tissue. The receptors come from a human donor with melanoma.

The chain is built from TRBV2 and TRBJ1-3; a possible D gene is TRBD1 (6 bases). CDR1 and CDR2 (germline): SNHLY, FYNNEI. This CDR3 contains 15 residues. Trimming shortened V by 4 bases and J by 4 bases, and 14 bases separated the two germline ends. CDR3 sequence: CASSVSGGAGNTIYF. The DNA of the CDR3 is TGTGCCAGCAGTGTCTCCGGGGGGGCGGGAAACACCATATATTTT.

A few counts support this clone. The chain couples TRBV6-6 to TRBJ1-1, with 9 bases that match TRBD1. The CDR3 is 15 amino acids. Losses at the gene ends were 5 bases for V and 5 bases for J; bases not matched to a gene: 9. The germline V gene encodes CDR1 MNHNY and CDR2 SVGAGI (reference sequence). The CDR3 DNA reads TGTGCCAGCAGTCTAGCCGGGACAGGGAGTACTGAAGCTTTCTTT. The encoded protein is CASSLAGTGSTEAFF.

V gene TRBV7-3 combines with J gene TRBJ2-2, with D perhaps assigned TRBD1 or TRBD2 (6 bases each). This CDR3 region has 14 residues. Trimming shortened V by 3 bases and J by 4 bases, and 9 bases separated the two germline ends. Germline CDR1 and CDR2: SGHTA and FQGTGA. Here the CDR3 reads CASSFGGGTGELFF. Written as DNA, the CDR3 is TGTGCCAGCAGCTTTGGAGGGGGCACCGGGGAGCTGTTTTTT. The complete variable domain, with remaining parts taken from reference TRBV7-3 and TRBJ2-2, reads GAGVSQTPSNKVTEKGKYVELRCDPISGHTALYWYRQSLGQGPEFLIYFQGTGAADDSGLPNDRFFAVRPEGSVSTLKIQRTERGDSAVYLCASSFGGGTGELFFGEGSRLTVL.

The rearrangement uses TRBV20-1 and TRBJ1-1; the D gene is possibly TRBD1 (5 bases). CDR1 is DFQATT and CDR2 is SNEGSKA in the germline V gene (reference sequence). The CDR3 is made up of 11 amino acids. The CDR3 spells CRGSFGPEAFF. CDR3 sequence (DNA): TGCCGGGGGAGCTTCGGTCCTGAAGCTTTCTTT.

The V call is TRBV15, the J call TRBJ2-5, with 8 bases matching TRBD2. V was pared by 1 base and J by 3 bases, with 4 bases of the junction left unmatched. The CDR3 is 15 residues long. From germline, CDR1 is LNHNV and CDR2 YYDKDF (reference sequence). The CDR3: CATSRVVTSEETQYF. The CDR3 bases are TGTGCCACCAGCAGAGTCGTGACTAGCGAAGAGACCCAGTACTTC.

This chain joins TRBV4-1 and TRBJ1-5; D not certain. Germline values: CDR1 MGHRA, CDR2 YSYEKL. Trimming left V 4 bases short and J 3 bases short, with 10 bases between. This CDR3 has 14 residues. The CDR3: CASSPRPDNQPQHF. The CDR3 DNA follows: TGCGCCAGCAGCCCCCGACCGGACAATCAGCCCCAGCATTTT.

The chain carries TRBV4-2 and TRBJ1-2, with D perhaps matching TRBD1 (5 bases). The germline gives CDR1 LGHNA, CDR2 YNFKEQ. The V and J ends lost 0 bases and 9 bases respectively, with 14 bases between them. The CDR3 covers 14 residues. The CDR3 sequence: CASSQDQGAGSYTF. CDR3 DNA sequence: TGTGCCAGCAGCCAAGATCAAGGGGCCGGTAGCTACACCTTC.

This rearrangement joins TRBV7-9 to TRBJ1-2; no clear D. This CDR3 has 13 residues. V was trimmed by 3 bases and J by 3 bases, leaving 8 bases between them. Germline V gene sequence: CDR1 SEHNR, CDR2 FQNEAQ (reference sequence). The CDR3 reads CASSFLTDYGYTF. The CDR3 DNA follows: TGTGCCAGCAGCTTCCTCACGGACTATGGCTACACCTTC. The full variable domain, completed using reference TRBV7-9 and TRBJ1-2, is DTGVSQNPRHKITKRGQNVTFRCDPISEHNRLYWYRQTLGQGPEFLTYFQNEAQLEKSRLLSDRFSAERPKGSFSTLEIQRTEQGDSAMYLCASSFLTDYGYTFGSGTRLTVV.

This clone appeared a single time. V gene TRBV6-5 combines with J gene TRBJ2-1, with 8 bases that match TRBD1. V was clipped by 5 bases and J by 2 bases; unmatched bases: 5. Germline V gene sequence: CDR1 MNHEY, CDR2 SVGAGI. The CDR3 runs 15 residues. CDR3 sequence (DNA): TGTGCCAGCAGTGTTGGACAGGGCCCCTACAATGAGCAGTTCTTC. It specifies CASSVGQGPYNEQFF.

This clone appeared a few times. This chain links TRBV7-6 with TRBJ2-7, with unresolved D. CDR1 is SGHVS and CDR2 is FNYEAQ in the germline V gene. The CDR3 has 11 residues. V was pared by 4 bases and J by 2 bases, with 3 bases between. The CDR3 coding sequence is TGTGCCAGCAGCTCTACCTACGAGCAGTACTTC. Translating gives CASSSTYEQYF.

This rearrangement joins TRBV11-2 to TRBJ2-2; D is unclear. The CDR3 has 17 amino acids. V was trimmed by 5 bases and J by 3 bases, leaving 19 bases between them. From germline, CDR1 is SGHAT and CDR2 FQNNGV. The CDR3 DNA reads as TGTGCCAGCAGCCAAGACGGATTTACGCTCGACACCGGGGAGCTGTTTTTT. This gives the protein CASSQDGFTLDTGELFF.

This clone was counted a few times. The chain joins TRBV28 to TRBJ2-7; D may correspond to TRBD1 or TRBD2 (5 bases each). V gave up 3 bases and J gave up 3 bases, with 12 bases separating them. Looked up from germline, CDR1 is MDHEN and CDR2 is SYDVKM. This CDR3 has 14 residues. Written as DNA, the CDR3 is TGTGCCAGCAGTTTCTTGGGGGATAACTACGAGCAGTACTTC. It is translated as CASSFLGDNYEQYF.

The chain has TRBV27 and TRBJ2-3; D is uncertain. The V and J ends lost 3 bases and 2 bases respectively, with 15 bases between them. The CDR3 loop spans 16 amino acids. Germline V gene sequence: CDR1 MNHEY, CDR2 SMNVEV (reference sequence). CDR3 sequence: CASSFKGSWVTDTQYF. The CDR3 DNA sequence: TGTGCCAGCAGTTTTAAGGGCTCTTGGGTCACAGATACGCAGTATTTT.

The gene calls are TRBV27 and TRBJ2-1; maybe TRBD1 (5 bases). The germline V gene has CDR1 MNHEY and CDR2 SMNVEV (reference sequence). This CDR3 contains 13 residues. Trimming left V 11 bases short and J 2 bases short, with 13 bases between. The CDR3 DNA is TGTGCCCGCGAAGGGGTTACCTACAATGAGCAGTTCTTC. Its translation is CAREGVTYNEQFF.

This sequence joins TRBV30 and TRBJ2-5; TRBD2 aligns across 12 bases. Germline loops: CDR1 GTSNPN, CDR2 SVGIG (reference sequence). This CDR3 has 14 residues. V lost 4 bases and J lost 3; bases outside the gene matches: 3. DNA of the CDR3: TGTGCCTGGACGGCTAGCGGGGGGGAAGAGACCCAGTACTTC. Translation: CAWTASGGEETQYF.

The chain uses TRBV28 and TRBJ1-1; D remains ambiguous. The CDR3 is 16 amino acids. V lost 2 bases, J lost 4 bases, and 17 bases lay in between. Per the germline V gene, CDR1 is MDHEN and CDR2 is SYDVKM. CDR3: CASSLGQAIPPTEAFF. The CDR3 DNA follows: TGTGCCAGCAGTTTAGGTCAGGCCATCCCTCCCACTGAAGCTTTCTTT.

The chain uses TRBV25-1 and TRBJ2-5; the match to TRBD2 covers 9 bases. Germline V CDR1 and CDR2: MGHDK, SYGVNS. Trimming cost V 5 bases and J 2 bases; bases outside gene matches: 15. The CDR3 has 18 residues. This chain's CDR3 is CASSPQSPAGGLQETQYF. The CDR3 DNA reads TGTGCCAGCAGTCCCCAGTCCCCGGCGGGGGGGCTTCAAGAGACCCAGTACTTC. Full variable domain (missing parts from reference TRBV25-1 and TRBJ2-5): EADIYQTPRYLVIGTGKKITLECSQTMGHDKMYWYQQDPGMELHLIHYSYGVNSTEKGDLSSESTVSRIRTEHFPLTLESARPSHTSQYLCASSPQSPAGGLQETQYFGPGTRLLVL.

V is TRBV28 and J is TRBJ2-5; D gene uncertain. The CDR3 has 14 amino acids. Germline CDR1 reads MDHEN; CDR2 reads SYDVKM. Trimming pared 3 bases from V and 2 bases from J, leaving 10 bases between. CDR3 bases: TGTGCCAGCAGTTTCGAGCAGTCGCAAGAGACCCAGTACTTC. It encodes CASSFEQSQETQYF.

The chain links TRBV2 to TRBJ1-6; no definite D call. The CDR3 covers 14 residues. V lost 11 bases and J lost 10, with 21 bases in between. Germline CDR1 is SNHLY and CDR2 is FYNNEI. The CDR3 loop is CARGGSGIKSPLHF. The DNA of the CDR3 is TGTGCCCGGGGAGGATCGGGAATTAAATCACCCCTCCACTTT.

The J gene is TRBJ1-1, the V gene TRBV4-1; D gene ambiguous. The CDR3 spans 15 residues. With 0 bases removed from V and 2 bases from J, the gap between germline ends came to 10 bases. CDR1 is MGHRA and CDR2 is YSYEKL in the germline V gene. The CDR3 DNA follows: TGCGCCAGCAGCCAAGAGGTCAGCCTAAACACTGAAGCTTTCTTT. This encodes CASSQEVSLNTEAFF.